This T cell receptor beta chain was documented in a study of prognosis after radiotherapy for stage I lung cancer. Overall study: In a few patients, distant metastases developed after radiotherapy (median approximately 7 months), whereas roughly 15 patients showed no significant progression.

This CDR3 has 15 amino acids. Germline assignment: CDR1 SGHRS and CDR2 YFSETQ. V trimming: 6 bases; J trimming: 6 bases; junction bases outside the gene matches: 15. Researchers took approximately 5.4 milliliters of peripheral blood at each of two time points. Two-round multiplex PCR on genomic DNA was the method by which TCR beta CDR3 was amplified. For every TRBV and TRBJ gene, a specific primer was used in first-round PCR. TCRdb used MiXCR to reprocess the multiplex PCR reads, holding one entry per CDR3 protein. Of some 34,000 distinct CDR3 sequences listed, under 35% are singletons. Sequencing used PBMCs, obtained before or after stereotactic body radiation therapy (not recorded which). V is TRBV5-1 and J is TRBJ2-7; 7 bases match TRBD1. This clonotype originated in a donor of 50 years or more with non-small cell lung cancer. Here the CDR3 reads CASTKAPRTGAEQYF. For the CDR3, the DNA is TGCGCCAGCACCAAGGCCCCGCGGACAGGAGCCGAGCAGTACTTC. The full variable domain, in which reference TRBV5-1 and TRBJ2-7 provide the parts outside the CDR3, is KAGVTQTPRYLIKTRGQQVTLSCSPISGHRSVSWYQQTPGQGLQFLFEYFSETQRNKGNFPGRFSGRQFSNSRSEMNVSTLELGDSALYLCASTKAPRTGAEQYFGPGTRLTVT.